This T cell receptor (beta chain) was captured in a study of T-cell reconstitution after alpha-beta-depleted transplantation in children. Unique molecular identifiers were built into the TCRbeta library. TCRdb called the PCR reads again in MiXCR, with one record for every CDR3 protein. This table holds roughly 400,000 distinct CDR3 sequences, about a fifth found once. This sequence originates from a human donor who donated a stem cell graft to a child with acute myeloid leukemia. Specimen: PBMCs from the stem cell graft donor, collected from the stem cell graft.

The chain's CDR3 is CASGLALARAEWQFF. CDR3 sequence (DNA): TGTGCCAGCGGGCTGGCACTAGCTCGAGCCGAATGGCAGTTCTTC. The chain has TRBV12-3 or TRBV12-4 and TRBJ2-1; TRBD2 is a possible D gene (6 bases). The CDR3 covers 15 residues. V gave up 8 bases and J gave up 12 bases, with 26 bases separating them.